Here is one T cell receptor (beta chain) with its context. The source of the sample is a study of blood T cell repertoires in COVID-19. Across the whole study: Sites across the United States, Italy and Spain contributed samples from acute and convalescent COVID-19. PBMCs, B-cell-depleted T cells, or T cells were the source of the cDNA or gDNA that made up the material.

The V gene's germline CDR1 is SGHTA and CDR2 FQGNSA. Trimming cost V 2 bases and J 5 bases, with 13 bases left between them. The CDR3 has 14 amino acids. As originally analysed: Estimation of nucleated cell counts relied on the amplification of reference gene primers. Only in-frame clones appear in the TCRdb table, and some are missing; sequencing was by immunoSEQ multiplex PCR. D and trimming come from the DNA, and the V and J calls and clone size come from that table. This table has some 99,000 clones, 75% to 85% appearing once. Sequencing was carried out using peripheral blood. The V and J genes are TRBV7-2 and TRBJ2-7; D possibly corresponds to TRBD1 (5 bases). This receptor was obtained from a man in his 70s with acute or convalescent COVID-19. CDR3 sequence: CASSLTPGYNEQYF. Here the CDR3 DNA reads TGTGCCAGCAGCTTAACCCCAGGGTATAACGAGCAGTACTTC.